These 2 T cell receptor beta chains came from one sample sequenced in a study of spatial heterogeneity in lung cancer. The time point: sample taken at primary tumor resection. One entry per CDR3 protein, called by TCRdb with MiXCR from the 5' RACE reads. Seen here are some 78,000 distinct CDR3 sequences, 8% observed once, and the top ten hold roughly 7.1%. This specimen consisted of PBMCs, obtained at surgery. These receptors all come from a male donor with early-stage non-small cell lung cancer.

This clonotype was counted many times. This chain's CDR3 is CASSLAGAEQYF. The CDR3 nucleotides are TGTGCCAGCAGCTTGGCCGGGGCAGAGCAGTACTTC. The chain uses TRBV7-9 and TRBJ2-7, with D possibly being TRBD1 or TRBD2 (5 bases each). The germline CDR1 and CDR2 sequences are SEHNR and FQNEAQ (reference sequence). The CDR3 runs to 12 residues. Trimming pared 3 bases from V and 7 bases from J, leaving 10 bases between. Full variable domain (missing parts from reference TRBV7-9 and TRBJ2-7): DTGVSQNPRHKITKRGQNVTFRCDPISEHNRLYWYRQTLGQGPEFLTYFQNEAQLEKSRLLSDRFSAERPKGSFSTLEIQRTEQGDSAMYLCASSLAGAEQYFGPGTRLTVT.

This chain links TRBV20-1 with TRBJ2-1, with 7 bases that match TRBD2. V dropped 4 bases and J dropped 7; count of bases not matched to a gene: 10. Germline V gene sequence: CDR1 DFQATT, CDR2 SNEGSKA (reference sequence). The CDR3 spans 14 residues. The CDR3 DNA sequence: TGCAGTGCTAAAGACCTGTCGGGGGGTAATGAGCAGTTCTTC. It specifies CSAKDLSGGNEQFF.